This is a list of T cell receptor beta chains from one sample in a study of blood T cell repertoires in COVID-19. Clones were read by immunoSEQ multiplex PCR, and TCRdb kept only the in-frame ones, dropping some. Of under 300,000 clones detected, roughly 90% appear once; the ten largest clones hold roughly 12%. Material: peripheral blood. The source of these receptors is a woman in her twenties or thirties with COVID-19, enrolled during active disease. CDR3s include the opening cysteine and the closing phenylalanine or tryptophan. Fields, in order: clone size, V gene, D gene, J gene, CDR3 protein, CDR3 DNA. The D gene is left open where the match is weak. Part of the rows lack a size; the others show once, few, many or a class for expanded clones.

>-|TRBV5-8|-|TRBJ1-1
CASSNTGLVTTEAFF
TGTGCCAGCAGCAATACAGGCTTGGTTACCACTGAAGCTTTCTTT
>once|TRBV5-1|-|TRBJ2-1
CASSFDSYSYNEQFF
TGCGCCAGCAGCTTTGACAGTTACTCCTACAATGAGCAGTTCTTC
>-|TRBV27|-|TRBJ1-1
CASSFAPNSNTEAFF
TGTGCCAGCAGTTTCGCCCCAAACTCGAACACTGAAGCTTTCTTT
>-|TRBV7-8|-|TRBJ1-1
CASSLRENTEAFF
TGTGCCAGCAGCTTACGAGAGAACACTGAAGCTTTCTTT
>once|TRBV30|-|TRBJ1-1
CAWDSRNTEAFF
TGTGCCTGGGACAGCCGGAACACTGAAGCTTTCTTT
>-|TRBV7-8|-|TRBJ2-7
CASSQPVGEQYF
TGTGCCAGCAGCCAGCCCGTCGGCGAGCAGTACTTC
>-|TRBV2|-|TRBJ2-2
CASSEHMADDGELFF
TGTGCCAGCAGTGAACACATGGCGGATGACGGGGAGCTGTTTTTT
>-|TRBV4-2|-|TRBJ1-3
CASSQPPGVDGNTIYF
TGTGCCAGCAGCCAGCCGCCAGGGGTGGATGGAAACACCATATATTTT
>-|TRBV12-3/TRBV12-4|TRBD1|TRBJ1-3
CASSSDRANTIYF
TGTGCCAGCAGTTCGGACAGGGCCAACACCATATATTTT
>-|TRBV28|TRBD2|TRBJ2-3
CASSPFSGEITDTQYF
TGTGCCAGCAGTCCGTTTAGCGGGGAAATCACAGATACGCAGTATTTT
>-|TRBV28|TRBD1|TRBJ1-2
CASSSRDRGLWGYTF
TGTGCCAGCAGTTCCCGGGACAGGGGGTTGTGGGGCTACACCTTC
>-|TRBV6-5|-|TRBJ1-5
CASSYREADNQPQHF
TGTGCCAGCAGTTACAGGGAGGCGGACAATCAGCCCCAGCATTTT
>-|TRBV2|TRBD2|TRBJ2-1
CASSPTSGGAGEQFF
TGTGCCAGCAGTCCCACTAGCGGGGGGGCGGGTGAGCAGTTCTTC
>-|TRBV27|-|TRBJ2-7
CAKLPRPVYF
TGTGCCAAGCTACCGAGGCCTGTATACTTC
>once|TRBV18|-|TRBJ1-1
CASSRRGVVAFF
TGTGCCAGCTCACGGCGGGGGGTTGTAGCTTTCTTT
>-|TRBV28|TRBD1|TRBJ2-3
CASSPLGTGRRDTQYF
TGTGCCAGCAGCCCCCTCGGGACAGGGAGACGAGATACGCAGTATTTT
>once|TRBV3-1/TRBV3-2|-|TRBJ2-5
CASSQERETQYF
TGTGCCAGCAGCCAAGAGCGGGAGACCCAGTACTTC
>-|TRBV10-3|TRBD1|TRBJ1-1
CAIRDRVTEAFF
TGTGCCATCAGGGACAGGGTCACTGAAGCTTTCTTT
>-|TRBV24-1|TRBD1|TRBJ2-1
CATSLDRGPYNEQFF
TGTGCCACCAGTCTCGACAGGGGCCCCTACAATGAGCAGTTCTTC
>-|TRBV12-3/TRBV12-4|TRBD1|TRBJ1-1
CASSPGQGWEAFF
TGTGCCAGCAGTCCGGGACAGGGATGGGAAGCTTTCTTT
>-|TRBV5-1|-|TRBJ2-5
CASRNRGRGQETQYF
TGCGCCAGCCGTAATAGGGGGAGGGGCCAAGAGACCCAGTACTTC
>-|TRBV11-2|TRBD2|TRBJ2-7
CASSFGSGIYYEQYF
TGTGCCAGCAGCTTCGGTAGCGGGATCTACTACGAGCAGTACTTC
>-|TRBV28|-|TRBJ2-5
CASSSLFGDNQETQYF
TGTGCCAGCAGTTCCTTATTCGGGGATAACCAAGAGACCCAGTACTTC
>-|TRBV30|-|TRBJ1-2
CAWLRGSNYGYTF
TGTGCCTGGCTAAGGGGTTCTAACTATGGCTACACCTTC
>-|TRBV5-1|TRBD1|TRBJ1-3
CASSWVGQAAGNTIYF
TGCGCCAGCAGCTGGGTGGGACAGGCAGCTGGAAACACCATATATTTT
>-|TRBV18|-|TRBJ2-2
CASSPGLNTGELFF
TGTGCCAGCTCACCAGGTCTAAACACCGGGGAGCTGTTTTTT
>-|TRBV7-9|-|TRBJ2-2
CASSLELFF
TGTGCCAGCAGCCTGGAGCTGTTTTTT
>-|TRBV6-5|-|TRBJ1-2
CASSHREGGYTF
TGTGCCAGCAGCCACAGGGAAGGGGGCTACACCTTC
>once|TRBV11-2|-|TRBJ2-3
CASSPDFRVTQYF
TGTGCCAGCAGCCCTGATTTCCGGGTTACGCAGTATTTT